These T cell receptor beta chains were read from a single sample in a study of T-cell memory formation after mild COVID-19. TCRdb itself ran the 5' RACE reads through MiXCR, one entry per CDR3 protein. The data show more than 150,000 distinct CDR3 sequences, about a fifth seen once. The specimen was PBMCs or a T cell subset sorted from them (not recorded which). These receptors came from a man aged 18 to 30 who had mild COVID-19 (a few samples of this study predate the infection). Cell type and time point are not known. The CDR3 runs from the conserved cysteine through the conserved F or W. Fields, in order: D gene, clone size, J gene, V gene, CDR3 protein, CDR3 DNA. D genes are given only for firm matches. Expanded clones are given a class, and other clones once, few, many or no size at all.

>TRBD2|NA|TRBJ2-3|TRBV11-2
CASSPTSGGWTDTQYF
TGTGCCAGCAGCCCGACTAGCGGGGGGTGGACAGATACGCAGTATTTT
>NA|NA|TRBJ2-5|TRBV7-2
CASSLDGTHETQYF
TGTGCCAGCAGCTTAGACGGGACACATGAGACCCAGTACTTC
>TRBD1|NA|TRBJ1-6|TRBV15
CATSSWTGGDSPLHF
TGTGCCACCAGCAGCTGGACAGGAGGAGATTCACCCCTCCACTTT
>NA|few|TRBJ1-1|TRBV9
CASSVHGGTEAFF
TGTGCCAGCAGCGTTCACGGGGGAACTGAAGCTTTCTTT
>NA|few|TRBJ1-6|TRBV12-3/TRBV12-4
CASRPAGADNSPLHF
TGTGCCAGCAGACCCGCCGGGGCCGATAATTCACCCCTCCACTTT
>NA|NA|TRBJ1-2|TRBV5-6
CASSLLAPFYGYTF
TGTGCCAGCAGCTTGTTGGCTCCTTTCTATGGCTACACCTTC
>TRBD1|NA|TRBJ1-5|TRBV4-3
CASSQDPPKLQGAAQPQHF
TGCGCCAGCAGCCAAGATCCACCGAAACTTCAGGGGGCGGCTCAGCCCCAGCATTTT
>NA|few|TRBJ1-4|TRBV5-1
CASSPYTTNEKLFF
TGCGCCAGCAGCCCGTATACAACTAATGAAAAACTGTTTTTT
>NA|NA|TRBJ2-3|TRBV5-1
CASSSNPQGSGGDTQYF
TGCGCCAGCAGCTCGAACCCACAGGGAAGTGGGGGAGATACGCAGTATTTT
>NA|few|TRBJ1-6|TRBV20-1
CSARDLRFTNSPLHF
TGCAGTGCTAGAGATCTGAGGTTTACCAATTCACCCCTCCACTTT
>TRBD1|few|TRBJ2-1|TRBV6-6
CASSRQGSYNEQFF
TGTGCCAGCAGCAGACAGGGTTCCTACAATGAGCAGTTCTTC
>NA|few|TRBJ1-2|TRBV20-1
CSAGRTETNYGYTF
TGCAGTGCTGGCAGGACAGAGACTAACTATGGCTACACCTTC
>NA|few|TRBJ1-1|TRBV10-1
CASRGLSTEAFF
TGCGCCAGCAGGGGGTTAAGCACTGAAGCTTTCTTT
>NA|few|TRBJ2-2|TRBV12-3/TRBV12-4
CASSWIGGTGELFF
TGTGCCAGCAGTTGGATCGGGGGAACCGGGGAGCTGTTTTTT
>NA|few|TRBJ1-5|TRBV7-9
CASSRIGTDNQPQHF
TGTGCCAGCAGCCGGATCGGGACCGACAATCAGCCCCAGCATTTT
>NA|many|TRBJ1-1|TRBV20-1
CSARPGGANTEAFF
TGCAGTGCTAGGCCCGGAGGGGCAAACACTGAAGCTTTCTTT
>TRBD1|once|TRBJ1-1|TRBV28
CSTGTNTEAFF
TGTTCGACAGGGACGAACACTGAAGCTTTCTTT
>NA|NA|TRBJ2-7|TRBV7-2
CASSASGSSYEQYF
TGTGCCAGCAGCGCATCAGGCTCCTCCTACGAGCAGTACTTC
>TRBD1|many|TRBJ1-2|TRBV5-1
CASSSLDRDGYTF
TGCGCCAGCAGCTCGTTGGACAGGGATGGCTACACCTTC
>NA|NA|TRBJ2-1|TRBV6-5
CASSYASETYNEQFF
TGTGCCAGCAGTTACGCTAGCGAGACCTACAATGAGCAGTTCTTC
>NA|few|TRBJ1-3|TRBV5-1
CASSLGTYSGNTIYF
TGCGCCAGCAGCTTGGGAACTTACTCTGGAAACACCATATATTTT
>TRBD1|NA|TRBJ1-5|TRBV20-1
CSARTDRGEDQPQHF
TGCAGTGCTAGGACGGACAGGGGAGAGGATCAGCCCCAGCATTTT
>TRBD1|NA|TRBJ2-7|TRBV7-2
CASSWTTGNYEQYF
TGTGCCAGCAGCTGGACGACAGGGAACTACGAGCAGTACTTC
>NA|few|TRBJ2-2|TRBV7-2
CASSQGPTGELFF
TGTGCCAGCAGCCAGGGCCCAACCGGGGAGCTGTTTTTT
>NA|once|TRBJ2-3|TRBV11-3
CASSSGGGGSTDTQYF
TGTGCCAGCAGCTCTGGTGGAGGGGGGAGCACAGATACGCAGTATTTT
>NA|NA|TRBJ1-5|TRBV7-2
CASSLEVTARGNQPQHF
TGTGCCAGCAGCTTAGAGGTAACAGCCCGAGGCAATCAGCCCCAGCATTTT
>TRBD1|NA|TRBJ1-6|TRBV2
CASRDRGDSPLHF
TGTGCCAGCAGGGACAGGGGAGATTCACCCCTCCACTTT
>NA|NA|TRBJ1-3|TRBV10-3
CAIRPAYSGNTIYF
TGTGCCATCAGACCAGCGTACTCTGGAAACACCATATATTTT
>NA|NA|TRBJ2-2|TRBV5-1
CASGVGSGELFF
TGCGCCAGCGGAGTGGGATCCGGGGAGCTGTTTTTT
>NA|NA|TRBJ2-1|TRBV12-3/TRBV12-4
CASSRRTEEQFF
TGTGCCAGCAGCCGACGGACAGAAGAGCAGTTCTTC
>NA|NA|TRBJ2-3|TRBV5-5
CASRPVLLNTQYF
TGTGCCAGCAGACCCGTATTGCTAAATACGCAGTATTTT
>TRBD1|few|TRBJ1-6|TRBV9
CASSVDREASPLHF
TGTGCCAGCAGCGTTGACAGGGAGGCTTCACCCCTCCACTTT
>TRBD2|few|TRBJ2-5|TRBV4-2
CASSQEGGGDETQYF
TGTGCCAGCAGCCAAGAAGGCGGGGGGGACGAGACCCAGTACTTC
>TRBD2|NA|TRBJ2-5|TRBV7-9
CASVLSGAQETQYF
TGTGCCAGCGTACTGAGCGGGGCGCAAGAGACCCAGTACTTC
>NA|few|TRBJ1-4|TRBV5-1
CASSQGENEKLFF
TGCGCCAGCAGCCAGGGAGAGAATGAAAAACTGTTTTTT
>NA|NA|TRBJ2-7|TRBV7-2
CASSLYRDLSYEQYF
TGTGCCAGCAGCCTCTACAGGGACCTCTCCTACGAGCAGTACTTC
>NA|few|TRBJ2-1|TRBV20-1
CSASGVPYNEQFF
TGCAGTGCTTCCGGGGTTCCCTACAATGAGCAGTTCTTC
>NA|NA|TRBJ1-2|TRBV20-1
CSASPPGHYGYTF
TGCAGTGCTAGTCCTCCAGGGCACTATGGCTACACCTTC
>NA|NA|TRBJ1-5|TRBV19
CASSPRLGMRNQPQHF
TGTGCCAGTAGTCCCCGGTTGGGGATGAGGAATCAGCCCCAGCATTTT
>TRBD1|few|TRBJ1-1|TRBV10-3
CAISEQGARDTEAFF
TGTGCCATCAGTGAGCAGGGGGCGAGGGACACTGAAGCTTTCTTT
>NA|few|TRBJ1-6|TRBV7-2
CASSLRKGAGSPLHF
TGTGCCAGCAGCTTGAGGAAAGGGGCTGGATCACCCCTCCACTTT
>TRBD2|NA|TRBJ2-5|TRBV27
CASHKAGASGETQYF
TGTGCCAGCCATAAAGCGGGGGCTTCTGGGGAGACCCAGTACTTC
>NA|NA|TRBJ1-5|TRBV2
CASSDLAAGVDNQPQHF
TGTGCCAGCAGTGATCTGGCTGCGGGGGTTGACAATCAGCCCCAGCATTTT
>NA|NA|TRBJ1-4|TRBV4-3
CASSQSPSEDEKLFF
TGCGCCAGCAGCCAAAGTCCTTCGGAGGATGAAAAACTGTTTTTT